The 5 T cell receptor beta chains presented below share a single source sample, sequenced in a study of coeliac disease. Generated by immunoSEQ multiplex PCR, the TCRdb table keeps only in-frame clones and is missing some. The sample includes 8,700 or so clones, roughly 71% of them seen just once. The sequenced material came from lamina propria lymphocytes from the gut. Every receptor here comes from a woman aged 55-69 years with celiac disease.

The gene calls are TRBV9 and TRBJ1-1, with 8 bases identical to TRBD1. V was clipped by 5 bases and J by 0 bases; unmatched bases: 3. CDR1 is SGDLS and CDR2 is YYNGEE in the germline V gene. This CDR3 has 14 residues. CDR3 nucleotide sequence: TGTGCCAGCAGTCAGGGGGCGATGAACACTGAAGCTTTCTTT. Protein: CASSQGAMNTEAFF.

The chain couples TRBV18 to TRBJ1-4, with TRBD1 matching over 10 bases. With 5 bases clipped from V and 11 bases from J, the junction kept 5 bases outside the gene matches. The CDR3 length is 13 residues. From germline, CDR1 is KGHSH and CDR2 LQKENI. The CDR3 DNA reads as TGTGCCAGCTCAAGGGGACAGGGGAACAAACTGTTTTTT. Its protein product is CASSRGQGNKLFF.

J is TRBJ2-2 and V is TRBV9, with D possibly matching TRBD1 (6 bases). Per the germline V gene, CDR1 is SGDLS and CDR2 is YYNGEE. Trimming stripped 0 bases from V and 1 base from J, with 13 bases between. The CDR3 totals 17 residues. The CDR3: CASSVGLRGQNTGELFF. The CDR3 DNA follows: TGTGCCAGCAGCGTAGGGTTGAGGGGACAGAACACCGGGGAGCTGTTTTTT.

CDR3 DNA sequence: TGTGCCAGCAGTACAGGGCCCGGGGAGACCCAGTACTTC. This codes for CASSTGPGETQYF. The gene calls are TRBV7-6 and TRBJ2-5, with D tentatively TRBD1 (6 bases). The CDR3 has 13 residues. The V and J ends lost 6 bases and 5 bases respectively, with 13 bases between them. Per germline, CDR1 SGHVS and CDR2 FNYEAQ.

The V gene is TRBV5-4, the J gene TRBJ2-2; D gene unclear. The V end lost 0 bases, the J end lost 1 base, and 4 bases lay between the germline ends. Germline lookup yields CDR1 SGHNT and CDR2 YYREEE (reference sequence). CDR3 length equals 14 residues. This CDR3 is CASSLGGNTGELFF. The CDR3 DNA sequence: TGTGCCAGCAGCTTGGGAGGGAACACCGGGGAGCTGTTTTTT. Drawing the rest from reference TRBV5-4 and TRBJ2-2, the complete variable domain is ETGVTQSPTHLIKTRGQQVTLRCSSQSGHNTVSWYQQALGQGPQFIFQYYREEENGRGNFPPRFSGLQFPNYSSELNVNALELDDSALYLCASSLGGNTGELFFGEGSRLTVL.